The rows below give T cell receptor beta chains drawn from one sample of a study of blood T cell repertoires in COVID-19. Sequenced by immunoSEQ multiplex PCR; TCRdb stores in-frame clones only, minus some. The sample consists of about 35,000 clones, about 89% of them appearing once. Sequenced sample: peripheral blood. These receptor sequences come from a man of 80 years or more with active COVID-19. The CDR3 runs from the conserved cysteine through the conserved F or W.

>TRBV29-1|TRBJ2-7
CSVKTGGASSDEQYF
>TRBV21-1|TRBJ2-7
CASSKGGQGPNTYEQYF
>TRBV30|TRBJ1-4
CAWNRDQGEKLFF
>TRBV6-5|TRBJ2-2
CASKAGTSNTGELFF
>TRBV18|TRBJ2-1
CASSRLAEPLNEQFF
>TRBV3-1/TRBV3-2|TRBJ2-3
CASSLSGARTDTQYF
>TRBV6-2/TRBV6-3|TRBJ2-4
CASSYQETGKNIQYF
>TRBV7-8|TRBJ2-1
CASSFPPGGSSYNEQFF
>TRBV7-9|TRBJ2-1
CASSLAGAAYNEQFF
>TRBV7-9|TRBJ2-7
CASSLGLAAGHEQYF
>TRBV12-3/TRBV12-4|TRBJ2-2
CASRRTGELFF
>TRBV7-2|TRBJ2-5
CASSLQAGARETQYF
>TRBV6-5|TRBJ1-4
CASASGGTGEKLFF
>TRBV6-1|TRBJ2-6
CASSGRDRTSGANVLTF
>TRBV29-1|TRBJ2-1
CSVRGQREGAEFF
>TRBV7-2|TRBJ2-1
CASSSGQTYNEQFF
>TRBV6-5|TRBJ1-1
CASSSYRGWDTEAFF
>TRBV5-1|TRBJ2-5
CASRTSGTTWGRETQYF
>TRBV6-5|TRBJ1-4
CASRRTGLNNEKLFF
>TRBV27|TRBJ1-4
CASSLGRGPGEKLFF
>TRBV10-3|TRBJ2-5
CAIGGEGPQETQYF
>TRBV7-9|TRBJ1-5
CASSKNGRGSNQPQHF
>TRBV6-5|TRBJ2-3
CASRRSGGADTQYF
>TRBV6-2/TRBV6-3|TRBJ2-7
CASSPFYEQYF
>TRBV28|TRBJ2-3
CASSPWTSGNPRDTQYF
>TRBV2|TRBJ1-2
CASSPWGQGAYGYTF
>TRBV12-1|TRBJ2-6
CASSFLPTVVSGANVLTF
>TRBV6-5|TRBJ1-1
CASSYWTGTEAFF
>TRBV5-1|TRBJ2-7
CASSLNGQGAEEQYF
>TRBV10-2|TRBJ2-1
CASRSGTSGLNEQFF
>TRBV13|TRBJ2-6
CASSSQGVTGANVLTF
>TRBV5-4|TRBJ2-5
CASSWGQGAQETQYF
>TRBV3-1/TRBV3-2|TRBJ2-3
CASGGWDTQYF
>TRBV7-2|TRBJ2-7
CASSPLAGTSYEQYF
>TRBV21-1|TRBJ2-1
CASSNRGSEQFF
>TRBV13|TRBJ1-3
CASSPLRIPGNTIYF
>TRBV9|TRBJ2-1
CASSVGDTNNEQFF
>TRBV11-2|TRBJ2-5
CASSFLGQAQETQYF
>TRBV28|TRBJ2-2
CASSLGGGGELFF
>TRBV29-1|TRBJ2-1
CSVEDLARREGNEQFF
>TRBV13|TRBJ2-7
CASSLVPGTYEQYF
>TRBV5-1|TRBJ2-1
CASNRGDSSYNEQFF
>TRBV7-7|TRBJ2-7
CASSLGETGLNEQYF
>TRBV5-1|TRBJ2-2
CASSSRDRGVVGTGELFF
>TRBV11-2|TRBJ1-5
CASSDPTGGDSNQPQHF
>TRBV5-6|TRBJ2-1
CASGQGDYPGLDEQFF
>TRBV11-3|TRBJ2-3
CASSLEADTDTQYF
>TRBV11-2|TRBJ2-7
CASSIHRDYEQYF
>TRBV18|TRBJ1-1
CASSPKGERGEAFF
>TRBV12-3/TRBV12-4|TRBJ1-2
CASSRGLRGYTF
>TRBV10-1|TRBJ2-7
CASSPRSSYEQYF
>TRBV28|TRBJ2-7
CASSLATSGSPIYEQYF
>TRBV19|TRBJ1-2
CASSSRLGTGDRYGYTF
>TRBV19|TRBJ2-1
CASSMTSGVDEQFF